This TCR beta chain came from a study of human T cells and chemical hapten exposure. TCRdb processed the RACE reads anew with MiXCR; each CDR3 protein has one entry. Of roughly 130,000 distinct CDR3 sequences in the sample, about 11% were seen once. Indicated time point: patch test 3, about 24 weeks after DPC sensitization. The treatment was: therapeutic diphenylcyclopropenone sensitization with weekly scalp DPC. Donors were 18 to 70-year-old alopecia patients suitable for DPC. CDR3 length: 16 amino acids. Per germline, CDR1 MDHEN and CDR2 SYDVKM. J was trimmed by 0 bases and V by 8 bases; bases with no gene match: 7.

The chain combines TRBV28 with TRBJ1-5, with 10 bases lining up with TRBD1. The sequences come from whole blood, collected in connection with sensitization to the hapten diphenylcyclopropenone (DPC). The receptor was derived from a woman between 45 and 60 years old with alopecia areata. Some clones in this sample may be carry-over from other donors' samples. The CDR3 coding sequence is TGTGCCAGCCGTGGACAGGGGGGATATAGCAATCAGCCCCAGCATTTT. Encoded protein: CASRGQGGYSNQPQHF.